This record looks at one TCR beta chain sequence and its context. The entry originates in a study of blood T cells in healthy people across ages. For the second PCR, which ran for roughly 7 to 11 cycles, a sample-barcoded 5' primer and a J-beta primer mix were used. Each cDNA molecule, via a template-switch adaptor with 12 random nucleotides, was tagged. Each single sample gave us at least 3 million CDR3-containing paired-end reads. TCRdb processed the 5' RACE reads anew with MiXCR; each CDR3 protein has one entry. The table has 2 million or so distinct CDR3 sequences, around 50% seen once. Peripheral blood from each donor was collected in a volume of 8.5 to 10 milliliters. Total RNA, at least 5.5 micrograms per sample, came from PBMCs. The sample consisted of blood. The sequence derives from a woman aged 40 to 50 in good health.

The CDR3 here is CASSLIGDRDRNEQFF. CDR3 DNA: TGTGCCAGCAGCCTCATCGGGGACAGGGATAGGAATGAGCAGTTCTTC. The chain recombines TRBV27 with TRBJ2-1; 9 bases fit TRBD1. V dropped 6 bases and J dropped 7; count of bases not matched to a gene: 13. Germline CDR1 reads MNHEY; CDR2 reads SMNVEV (reference sequence). The CDR3 loop spans 16 amino acids.